This T cell receptor (beta chain) was sequenced in a study of OX40 agonist ivuxolimab in advanced cancers. Study background: Patients were treated with intravenous ivuxolimab, dosed at 0.01 to 10 mg/kg and infused every 2 weeks. Study outcomes and limitations: CD8+ T cells averaged more expanded clones than CD4+. Blood T cells, both CD4+ and CD8+, expanded clonally by week 6 at 0.1 to 3.0 mg/kg. In the expanded peripheral T cells, antigen specificity was never determined.

Generated by immunoSEQ multiplex PCR, the TCRdb table keeps only in-frame clones and is missing some. This table holds 77,000 or so clones, 90% found once. A note on this clone: Its antigen remains unidentified.

The specimen comprised CD4+ or CD8+ T cells sorted from blood, sampled in a trial of the OX40 agonist ivuxolimab. This receptor was identified in an adult with an advanced solid tumor such as melanoma, head and neck, liver or kidney cancer.

As DNA, the CDR3 is TGTGCCAGCAGCTTAGGCGGGGGGGATCAGCCCCAGCATTTT. Protein sequence: CASSLGGGDQPQHF. The rearrangement uses TRBV7-2 and TRBJ1-5; TRBD1 might be the D (5 bases). The CDR3 totals 14 residues. CDR1 and CDR2 (germline): SGHTA, FQGNSA. Trimming pared 1 base from V and 5 bases from J, leaving 9 bases between.